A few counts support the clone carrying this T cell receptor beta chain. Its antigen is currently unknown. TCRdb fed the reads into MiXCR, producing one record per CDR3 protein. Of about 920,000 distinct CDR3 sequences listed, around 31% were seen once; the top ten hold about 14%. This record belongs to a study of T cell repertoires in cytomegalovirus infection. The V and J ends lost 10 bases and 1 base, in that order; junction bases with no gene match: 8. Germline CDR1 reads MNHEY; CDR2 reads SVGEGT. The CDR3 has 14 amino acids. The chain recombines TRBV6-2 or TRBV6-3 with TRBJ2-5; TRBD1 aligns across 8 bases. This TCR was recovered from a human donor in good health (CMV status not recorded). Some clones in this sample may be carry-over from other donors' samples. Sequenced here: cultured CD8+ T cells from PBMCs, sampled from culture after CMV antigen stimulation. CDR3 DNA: TGTGCCATCACCGGGACAGGAGGCCAAGAGACCCAGTACTTC. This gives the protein CAITGTGGQETQYF.